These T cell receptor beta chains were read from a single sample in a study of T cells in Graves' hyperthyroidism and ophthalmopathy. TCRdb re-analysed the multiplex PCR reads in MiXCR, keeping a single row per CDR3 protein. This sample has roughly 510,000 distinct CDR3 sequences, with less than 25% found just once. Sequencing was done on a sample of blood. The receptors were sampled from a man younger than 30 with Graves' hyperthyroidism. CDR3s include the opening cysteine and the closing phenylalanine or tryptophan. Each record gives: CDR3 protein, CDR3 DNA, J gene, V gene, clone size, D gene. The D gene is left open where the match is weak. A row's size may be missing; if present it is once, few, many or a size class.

CDR3: CASSFGQYGYTF
DNA: TGTGCCAGCAGTTTCGGGCAGTATGGCTACACCTTC
J: TRBJ1-2
V: TRBV28
size: NA
D: NA

CDR3: CASSTETRGDYTF
DNA: TGCGCCAGCAGCACCGAGACCAGGGGTGATTACACCTTC
J: TRBJ1-2
V: TRBV5-1
size: NA
D: NA

CDR3: CASSVSTGITEAFF
DNA: TGTGCCAGCAGTGTCTCGACAGGGATCACTGAAGCTTTCTTT
J: TRBJ1-1
V: TRBV6-5
size: many
D: TRBD1

CDR3: CASSSASQAYDQYF
DNA: TGTGCCAGCAGTTCTGCGTCTCAAGCTTACGATCAGTACTTC
J: TRBJ2-7
V: TRBV12-3/TRBV12-4
size: NA
D: NA

CDR3: CASSFATVNTEAFF
DNA: TGCGCCAGCAGCTTTGCAACGGTGAACACTGAAGCTTTCTTT
J: TRBJ1-1
V: TRBV5-1
size: many
D: NA

CDR3: CAWRGAYTGELFF
DNA: TGTGCCTGGAGAGGGGCCTACACCGGGGAGCTGTTTTTT
J: TRBJ2-2
V: TRBV30
size: many
D: NA

CDR3: CASSRIPPGQKETQYF
DNA: TGCGCCAGCAGCCGTATACCACCGGGACAGAAGGAGACCCAGTACTTC
J: TRBJ2-5
V: TRBV5-1
size: NA
D: TRBD1

CDR3: CASRQASGMGLYF
DNA: TGTGCCAGCAGACAAGCTAGCGGGATGGGTCTCTACTTC
J: TRBJ2-7
V: TRBV2
size: NA
D: TRBD2

CDR3: CAWSVGMGNQPQHF
DNA: TGTGCCTGGAGTGTAGGAATGGGCAATCAGCCCCAGCATTTT
J: TRBJ1-5
V: TRBV30
size: few
D: NA

CDR3: CASSTSNQAQHF
DNA: TGCGCCAGCAGTACTAGCAATCAGGCCCAGCATTTT
J: TRBJ1-5
V: TRBV12-3/TRBV12-4
size: NA
D: NA

CDR3: CASSWGPSSGANVLTF
DNA: TGTGCCAGCAGCTGGGGTCCATCCTCTGGGGCCAACGTCCTGACTTTC
J: TRBJ2-6
V: TRBV5-6
size: NA
D: NA

CDR3: CASSGLGGETQYF
DNA: TGTGCCAGTAGCGGACTAGGGGGGGAGACCCAGTACTTC
J: TRBJ2-5
V: TRBV19
size: NA
D: NA

CDR3: CASSEAVDRAYYGYTF
DNA: TGTGCCAGCAGTGAAGCCGTTGACAGGGCTTACTATGGCTACACCTTC
J: TRBJ1-2
V: TRBV2
size: NA
D: TRBD1

CDR3: CASSDRDSYMNTEAFF
DNA: TGTGCCAGCAGTGACCGGGACAGCTACATGAACACTGAAGCTTTCTTT
J: TRBJ1-1
V: TRBV2
size: many
D: TRBD1

CDR3: CASTQAGADRGGYTF
DNA: TGTGCCAGCACCCAAGCCGGGGCGGACAGGGGAGGCTACACCTTC
J: TRBJ1-2
V: TRBV7-9
size: many
D: TRBD1

CDR3: CASTMDRLGGYGYTF
DNA: TGTGCCAGTACCATGGACAGGCTAGGAGGCTATGGCTACACCTTC
J: TRBJ1-2
V: TRBV19
size: many
D: TRBD1

CDR3: CASSYTIGGSNQPQHF
DNA: TGTGCCAGCAGTTACACTATTGGGGGTAGCAATCAGCCCCAGCATTTT
J: TRBJ1-5
V: TRBV6-5
size: few
D: NA

CDR3: CASSLGRGLRDQPQHF
DNA: TGTGCCAGCAGTTTAGGGCGGGGGCTGAGGGATCAGCCCCAGCATTTT
J: TRBJ1-5
V: TRBV12-3/TRBV12-4
size: NA
D: NA

CDR3: CASRGQGGDTEAFF
DNA: TGTGCCAGCAGGGGTCAGGGCGGGGACACTGAAGCTTTCTTT
J: TRBJ1-1
V: TRBV7-9
size: many
D: NA

CDR3: CASSGRIQNIQYF
DNA: TGTGCCAGCAGCGGGAGAATACAAAACATTCAGTACTTC
J: TRBJ2-4
V: TRBV28
size: many
D: NA

CDR3: CASSPNTEAFF
DNA: TGTGCCAGCAGCCCGAACACTGAAGCTTTCTTT
J: TRBJ1-1
V: TRBV28
size: many
D: NA

CDR3: CASSADRLSYEQYF
DNA: TGTGCCAGCAGTGCCGACAGGTTATCCTACGAGCAGTACTTC
J: TRBJ2-7
V: TRBV6-1
size: many
D: NA

CDR3: CASSGTGGLYEQYF
DNA: TGTGCCAGCAGCGGGACAGGAGGCCTTTACGAGCAGTACTTC
J: TRBJ2-7
V: TRBV12-3/TRBV12-4
size: many
D: TRBD1

CDR3: CASSYSTGGPNIQYF
DNA: TGTGCCAGCAGCTACAGCACGGGAGGGCCAAACATTCAGTACTTC
J: TRBJ2-4
V: TRBV12-3/TRBV12-4
size: NA
D: TRBD2

CDR3: CASRIQGHDTQYF
DNA: TGTGCCAGCAGGATCCAGGGGCACGATACGCAGTATTTT
J: TRBJ2-3
V: TRBV6-1
size: many
D: NA

CDR3: CASRTGREAFF
DNA: TGTGCCAGCAGGACCGGGAGAGAAGCTTTCTTT
J: TRBJ1-1
V: TRBV6-1
size: NA
D: NA

CDR3: CASSRSGTGDYEQYF
DNA: TGTGCCAGCAGTCGGTCCGGGACAGGGGATTACGAGCAGTACTTC
J: TRBJ2-7
V: TRBV12-3/TRBV12-4
size: many
D: TRBD1

CDR3: CSARDRRDLSGYTF
DNA: TGCAGTGCTAGAGATCGGAGGGATTTGAGCGGCTACACCTTC
J: TRBJ1-2
V: TRBV20-1
size: many
D: NA

CDR3: CASSLPGTANQPQHF
DNA: TGTGCCAGCAGTTTACCCGGGACAGCCAATCAGCCCCAGCATTTT
J: TRBJ1-5
V: TRBV28
size: many
D: TRBD1

CDR3: CASSFTQNTEAFF
DNA: TGTGCCAGCAGTTTCACCCAGAACACTGAAGCTTTCTTT
J: TRBJ1-1
V: TRBV27
size: NA
D: NA

CDR3: CASSLWTGGAGNQPQHF
DNA: TGTGCCAGCAGTTTATGGACAGGGGGCGCGGGCAATCAGCCCCAGCATTTT
J: TRBJ1-5
V: TRBV12-3/TRBV12-4
size: many
D: TRBD1

CDR3: CASRPLIPGQGKDTQYF
DNA: TGTGCCAGCAGACCACTCATCCCGGGACAGGGGAAAGATACGCAGTATTTT
J: TRBJ2-3
V: TRBV11-2
size: many
D: TRBD1

CDR3: CASSEVRGHTDNQPQHF
DNA: TGTGCCAGCAGTGAAGTCCGGGGCCACACTGATAATCAGCCCCAGCATTTT
J: TRBJ1-5
V: TRBV6-1
size: many
D: NA

CDR3: CASSFRGIGANVLTF
DNA: TGTGCCAGCAGTTTTCGGGGAATTGGGGCCAACGTCCTGACTTTC
J: TRBJ2-6
V: TRBV28
size: many
D: NA

CDR3: CASSLGVGYTF
DNA: TGTGCCAGCAGTTTGGGGGTCGGCTACACCTTC
J: TRBJ1-2
V: TRBV28
size: many
D: NA

CDR3: CASSFQIGTEAFF
DNA: TGTGCCAGCAGTTTCCAGATAGGGACTGAAGCTTTCTTT
J: TRBJ1-1
V: TRBV27
size: NA
D: NA

CDR3: CASRLKYEQYF
DNA: TGTGCCAGCAGACTCAAGTACGAGCAGTACTTC
J: TRBJ2-7
V: TRBV2
size: NA
D: NA

CDR3: CAWSGVVAGELFF
DNA: TGTGCCTGGAGCGGGGTAGTGGCCGGGGAGCTGTTTTTT
J: TRBJ2-2
V: TRBV30
size: NA
D: NA

CDR3: CASSSPVTLEAFF
DNA: TGTGCCAGCAGCTCCCCTGTGACACTTGAAGCTTTCTTT
J: TRBJ1-1
V: TRBV7-9
size: NA
D: NA

CDR3: CASSQPQGYTEAFF
DNA: TGCGCCAGCAGCCAGCCACAGGGGTACACTGAAGCTTTCTTT
J: TRBJ1-1
V: TRBV4-3
size: NA
D: TRBD1

CDR3: CASSDWGVGGYTF
DNA: TGTGCCAGCAGTGATTGGGGGGTGGGTGGCTACACCTTC
J: TRBJ1-2
V: TRBV6-1
size: few
D: NA

CDR3: CASSFTGGQETQYF
DNA: TGTGCCAGCAGTTTCACAGGGGGCCAAGAGACCCAGTACTTC
J: TRBJ2-5
V: TRBV12-3/TRBV12-4
size: many
D: TRBD1

CDR3: CASSRGDGIYGYTF
DNA: TGCGCCAGCAGCCGGGGGGACGGAATCTATGGCTACACCTTC
J: TRBJ1-2
V: TRBV4-1
size: NA
D: NA

CDR3: CASSRTQPSNQPQHF
DNA: TGTGCCAGCAGTAGGACCCAACCGAGCAATCAGCCCCAGCATTTT
J: TRBJ1-5
V: TRBV6-1
size: NA
D: NA

CDR3: CASSLDRTYEAFF
DNA: TGTGCCAGCAGCTTAGACAGGACCTATGAAGCTTTCTTT
J: TRBJ1-1
V: TRBV7-2
size: many
D: NA

CDR3: CSADPLGGGAQETQYF
DNA: TGCAGTGCCGATCCCTTAGGCGGGGGGGCCCAAGAGACCCAGTACTTC
J: TRBJ2-5
V: TRBV20-1
size: NA
D: TRBD2

CDR3: CASSLQGGVGTEAFF
DNA: TGTGCCAGCAGCTTACAAGGAGGGGTGGGCACTGAAGCTTTCTTT
J: TRBJ1-1
V: TRBV7-3
size: NA
D: NA

CDR3: CASSDSSGGFSYNEQFF
DNA: TGCGCCAGCAGTGACTCTAGCGGGGGGTTCTCCTACAATGAGCAGTTCTTC
J: TRBJ2-1
V: TRBV10-2
size: NA
D: TRBD2

CDR3: CASSEAGWDEGNTEAFF
DNA: TGTGCCAGCAGTGAAGCAGGTTGGGATGAGGGGAACACTGAAGCTTTCTTT
J: TRBJ1-1
V: TRBV6-1
size: NA
D: NA

CDR3: CATSPAGFRTEAFF
DNA: TGTGCCACCTCCCCGGCAGGGTTCCGGACTGAAGCTTTCTTT
J: TRBJ1-1
V: TRBV10-3
size: many
D: NA

CDR3: CASSPALGETQYF
DNA: TGTGCCAGCAGTCCCGCCCTGGGGGAGACCCAGTACTTC
J: TRBJ2-5
V: TRBV6-2/TRBV6-3
size: many
D: NA

CDR3: CASSLERQEQYF
DNA: TGTGCCAGCAGTTTAGAACGGCAGGAGCAGTACTTC
J: TRBJ2-7
V: TRBV12-3/TRBV12-4
size: NA
D: NA

CDR3: CASRLPGQGTEAFF
DNA: TGTGCCAGTAGGTTACCGGGACAGGGGACTGAAGCTTTCTTT
J: TRBJ1-1
V: TRBV19
size: many
D: TRBD1

CDR3: CASITGTGGFTQPQHF
DNA: TGTGCCAGCATTACCGGGACAGGGGGGTTCACTCAGCCCCAGCATTTT
J: TRBJ1-5
V: TRBV28
size: many
D: TRBD1

CDR3: CASSEGGTSAGETQYF
DNA: TGTGCCAGCAGTGAAGGAGGGACTAGCGCGGGGGAGACCCAGTACTTC
J: TRBJ2-5
V: TRBV2
size: many
D: TRBD2

CDR3: CATSVGWNTEAFF
DNA: TGTGCCACCAGCGTCGGATGGAACACTGAAGCTTTCTTT
J: TRBJ1-1
V: TRBV15
size: many
D: NA

CDR3: CASRSGVETQYF
DNA: TGTGCCAGTAGATCGGGTGTAGAGACCCAGTACTTC
J: TRBJ2-5
V: TRBV12-3/TRBV12-4
size: NA
D: NA